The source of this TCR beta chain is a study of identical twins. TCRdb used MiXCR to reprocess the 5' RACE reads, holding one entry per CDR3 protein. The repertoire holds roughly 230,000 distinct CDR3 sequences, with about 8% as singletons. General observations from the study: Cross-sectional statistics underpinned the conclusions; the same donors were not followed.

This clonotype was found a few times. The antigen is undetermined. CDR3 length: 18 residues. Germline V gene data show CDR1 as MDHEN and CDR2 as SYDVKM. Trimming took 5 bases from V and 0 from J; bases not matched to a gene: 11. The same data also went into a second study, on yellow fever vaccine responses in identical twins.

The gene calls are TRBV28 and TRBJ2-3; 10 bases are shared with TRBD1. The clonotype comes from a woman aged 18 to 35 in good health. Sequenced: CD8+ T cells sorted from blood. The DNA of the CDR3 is TGTGCCAGCAGTACCTTCAGACAGGGGGCGTCGAGCACAGATACGCAGTATTTT. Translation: CASSTFRQGASSTDTQYF.